The rows below give T cell receptor beta chains drawn from one sample of a study of post-analysis software for immune sequencing data. TCRdb re-called the PCR reads through MiXCR, storing one row per CDR3 protein. The profile shows roughly 600,000 distinct CDR3 sequences, around 44% of them singletons. Material: blood. These TCRs come from a girl between 5 and 17 years old with multiple sclerosis. Both conserved end residues are part of each CDR3. The D gene is left open where the match is weak. Some rows have no size entry. The others give once, few or many, or a class for an expanded clone.

abundance: NA; v_gene: TRBV10-3; d_gene: TRBD2; j_gene: TRBJ2-5; CDR3nt: TGTGCCATCAGGGGGACTAGCGGGAACCAAGAGACCCAGTACTTC; CDR3aa: CAIRGTSGNQETQYF
abundance: NA; v_gene: TRBV7-9; d_gene: NA; j_gene: TRBJ2-5; CDR3nt: TGTGCCAGCAGCTTAGATATACAGAGAGTGTACTTC; CDR3aa: CASSLDIQRVYF
abundance: few; v_gene: TRBV7-9; d_gene: NA; j_gene: TRBJ2-7; CDR3nt: TGTGCCAGCAGCTTAGAAGCTCCCGACGAGCAGTACTTC; CDR3aa: CASSLEAPDEQYF
abundance: NA; v_gene: TRBV5-1; d_gene: TRBD1; j_gene: TRBJ2-5; CDR3nt: TGCGCCGGCAGCTTGGGGACAGGAGAGACCCAGTACTTC; CDR3aa: CAGSLGTGETQYF
abundance: NA; v_gene: TRBV20-1; d_gene: TRBD1; j_gene: TRBJ2-7; CDR3nt: TGCAGTGCTAGTCGGGACAGGGGCCACGAGCAGTACTTC; CDR3aa: CSASRDRGHEQYF
abundance: NA; v_gene: TRBV12-3/TRBV12-4; d_gene: TRBD2; j_gene: TRBJ2-3; CDR3nt: TGTGCCAGCAGTCCAGCGGGGGTTATGCACACAGATACGCAGTATTTT; CDR3aa: CASSPAGVMHTDTQYF
abundance: NA; v_gene: TRBV25-1; d_gene: NA; j_gene: TRBJ2-7; CDR3nt: TGTGCCAGCAGTGAACGAGGTTCCAGGGGATCCTACGAGCAGTACTTC; CDR3aa: CASSERGSRGSYEQYF
abundance: NA; v_gene: TRBV7-3; d_gene: NA; j_gene: TRBJ2-1; CDR3nt: TGTGCCAGCAGCTTAAGAGTAGGACCCATGGGCAGTGAGCAGTTCTTC; CDR3aa: CASSLRVGPMGSEQFF
abundance: few; v_gene: TRBV12-5; d_gene: TRBD2; j_gene: TRBJ2-5; CDR3nt: TGTGCTAGTGGTTTGCCCGGGACTAGGGCGGTGCAAGAGACCCAGTACTTC; CDR3aa: CASGLPGTRAVQETQYF
abundance: NA; v_gene: TRBV7-8; d_gene: TRBD1; j_gene: TRBJ2-7; CDR3nt: TGTGCCAGCAGCTTCCGGACAGGCTCAAGGCCCTACGAGCAGTACTTC; CDR3aa: CASSFRTGSRPYEQYF
abundance: few; v_gene: TRBV27; d_gene: TRBD1; j_gene: TRBJ1-2; CDR3nt: TGTGCCAGCAGTTTCCCGGACAGGGATGGCTACACCTTC; CDR3aa: CASSFPDRDGYTF
abundance: few; v_gene: TRBV12-3/TRBV12-4; d_gene: NA; j_gene: TRBJ2-5; CDR3nt: TGTGCCAGCAGGGGTACAGGGATCCAAGAGACCCAGTACTTC; CDR3aa: CASRGTGIQETQYF
abundance: NA; v_gene: TRBV12-3/TRBV12-4; d_gene: NA; j_gene: TRBJ2-7; CDR3nt: TGTGCCAGCAGTCTGCAGGGAGGCGAGCAGTACTTC; CDR3aa: CASSLQGGEQYF
abundance: few; v_gene: TRBV12-3/TRBV12-4; d_gene: NA; j_gene: TRBJ2-1; CDR3nt: TGTGCCAGTACTTCTCAGGGTCCCAATGAGCAGTTCTTC; CDR3aa: CASTSQGPNEQFF
abundance: NA; v_gene: TRBV2; d_gene: NA; j_gene: TRBJ2-5; CDR3nt: TGTGCCAGCGAACTTCAGGGAAGCGCGTACTTC; CDR3aa: CASELQGSAYF
abundance: few; v_gene: TRBV6-5; d_gene: TRBD2; j_gene: TRBJ2-3; CDR3nt: TGTGCCACGGGAGGGCCCCAGTCCACAGATACGCAGTATTTT; CDR3aa: CATGGPQSTDTQYF
abundance: NA; v_gene: TRBV12-3/TRBV12-4; d_gene: NA; j_gene: TRBJ2-1; CDR3nt: TGTGCCTGCAGTTTGCCGCCGGGTGGCAGGTACAATGAGCAGTTCTTC; CDR3aa: CACSLPPGGRYNEQFF
abundance: NA; v_gene: TRBV5-1; d_gene: NA; j_gene: TRBJ2-2; CDR3nt: TGCGCCAGCAGCACCAGCTCCTCGTACACCGGGGAGCTGTTTTTT; CDR3aa: CASSTSSSYTGELFF
abundance: few; v_gene: TRBV4-1; d_gene: NA; j_gene: TRBJ2-5; CDR3nt: TGCGCCAGCAGCCAAGATATAGTCCCGGGTGAGACCCAGTACTTC; CDR3aa: CASSQDIVPGETQYF